This T cell receptor (beta chain) was observed in a study of blood T cell repertoires in COVID-19 (TCRdb year 2020). Background on the whole study: Samples covering the acute and convalescent phases of COVID-19 were provided by collaborators in the United States, Italy and Spain. The prospective study material was composed of cDNA or gDNA derived from T cells, B-cell-depleted T cells, or PBMCs. Deeply sampled blood TCRbeta repertoires from subjects exposed to, actively infected with, or recovered from COVID-19 were included in the dataset. A freely available public database, intended as a resource for researchers studying the immune response to SARS-CoV-2, is where the repertoires were released. The samples were drawn from two sources: the first 160 participants of the ongoing ImmuneRACE study, and 1,000 to 1,500 subjects contributed by 6 global collaborators. Sample metadata almost always included a de-identified subject ID, COVID-19 status, age in years and sex. HLA class I and class II types, where available, came from metadata supplied by the sample provider rather than from assay-based typing.

Participants in the prospective study were enrolled through a virtual design, were aged about 18 to 100 years, and lived in approximately 24 United States geographic areas. In the prospective study, participants were assigned to cohorts based on the clinical history participants reported in a screening survey and a study questionnaire. Recovered participants in ImmuneRACE Cohort 3 were defined by two consecutive negative NP/OP PCR tests, clearance by a healthcare professional, or resolution of symptoms. Mobile phlebotomists in the prospective study collected whole blood, serum and a nasopharyngeal or oropharyngeal swab from every participant. Participants in the prospective study had the option to provide additional blood draws and questionnaires over a roughly 2-month period. Before DNA extraction, blood samples from the prospective study were shipped at room temperature or frozen. The immunoSEQ Assay, a bias-controlled multiplex PCR, was used to amplify TCRbeta CDR3 regions from genomic DNA. In the source study's methods: The number of nucleated cells in each sample was estimated from the amplification of reference gene primers within the assay. To quantify the absolute abundance of each unique TCRbeta CDR3 rearrangement, sequence reads were collapsed and filtered. For each sample, productive Simpson clonality was calculated as the square root of Simpson's diversity index across productive rearrangements. TCRdb obtained this table from immuneACCESS and retained in-frame rearrangements with V and J assigned. These tables miss some clones; where compared with another copy, unresolved V genes account for less than half of the shortfall, and the remainder is unexplained. Clone size and V and J calls were adopted from that table, with D and trimming inferred from the DNA. The sample records roughly 300,000 clones, nearly 90% of which are singletons. Approximately 5.3% of the sample goes to the ten largest clones.

A remark on this clone: Its antigen is currently not known. Base-call qualities are not available, and no considerably larger clone is one nucleotide away.

Broader findings and caveats from the paper: The amount of clinical and demographic metadata varied by source and participant and was provided uncurated.

The germline V gene (reference sequence) gives CDR1 as GTSNPN and CDR2 as SVGIG. Including cysteine and phenylalanine, the CDR3 has 14 amino acids. The entry retains the CDR3 DNA only, 42 bases that are in frame from base 1. V gives up 0 bases and J gives up 3 bases, and the segment between their germline ends measures 9 bases. What was sequenced was PBMCs or T cells enriched from blood (not recorded which). The chain is made from TRBV30 and TRBJ1-3; the D gene is unclear. The TCR originated in a woman aged 30 to 39 who had recovered from COVID-19. The nucleotide sequence reads as follows: TGTGCCTGGAGTGTGGGCTTAGGTGGAAACACCATATATTTT. This sequence encodes CAWSVGLGGNTIYF.